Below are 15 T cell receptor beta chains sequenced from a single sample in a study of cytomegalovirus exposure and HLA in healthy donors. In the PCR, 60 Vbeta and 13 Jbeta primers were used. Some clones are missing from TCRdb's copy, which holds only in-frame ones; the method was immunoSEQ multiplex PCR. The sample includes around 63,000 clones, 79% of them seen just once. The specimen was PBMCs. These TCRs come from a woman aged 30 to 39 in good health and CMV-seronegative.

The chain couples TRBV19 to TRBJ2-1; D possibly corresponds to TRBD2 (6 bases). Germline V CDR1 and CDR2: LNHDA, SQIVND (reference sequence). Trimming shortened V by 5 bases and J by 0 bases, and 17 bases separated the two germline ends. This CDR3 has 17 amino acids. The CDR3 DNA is TGTGCCAGTAGTTTCCGGTCTGGGGGAGGCTCCTACAATGAGCAGTTCTTC. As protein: CASSFRSGGGSYNEQFF. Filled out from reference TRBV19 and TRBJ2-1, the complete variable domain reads DGGITQSPKYLFRKEGQNVTLSCEQNLNHDAMYWYRQDPGQGLRLIYYSQIVNDFQKGDIAEGYSVSREKKESFPLTVTSAQKNPTAFYLCASSFRSGGGSYNEQFFGPGTRLTVL.

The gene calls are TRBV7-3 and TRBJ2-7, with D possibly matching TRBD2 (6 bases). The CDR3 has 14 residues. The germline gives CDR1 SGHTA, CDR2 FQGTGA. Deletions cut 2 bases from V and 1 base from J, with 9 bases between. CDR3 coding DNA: TGTGCCAGCAGCTTACGGGGAGGTTCCTACGAGCAGTACGTC. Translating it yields CASSLRGGSYEQYV.

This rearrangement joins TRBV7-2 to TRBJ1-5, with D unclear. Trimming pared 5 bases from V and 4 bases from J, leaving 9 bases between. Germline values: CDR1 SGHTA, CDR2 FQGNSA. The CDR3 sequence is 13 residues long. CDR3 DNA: TGTGCCAGCAGCACGGTGCGGAATCAGCCCCAGCATTTT. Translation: CASSTVRNQPQHF.

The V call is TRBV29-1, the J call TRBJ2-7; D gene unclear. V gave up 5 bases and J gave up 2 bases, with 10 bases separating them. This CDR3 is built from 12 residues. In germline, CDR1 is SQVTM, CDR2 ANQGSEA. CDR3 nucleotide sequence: TGCAGCGTTCTAGGCAGCACCTACGAGCAGTACTTC. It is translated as CSVLGSTYEQYF.

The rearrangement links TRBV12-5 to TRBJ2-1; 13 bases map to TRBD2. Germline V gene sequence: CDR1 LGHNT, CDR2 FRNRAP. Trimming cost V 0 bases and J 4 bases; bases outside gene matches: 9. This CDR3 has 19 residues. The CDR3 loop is CASGLVQTSGGAVYNEQFF. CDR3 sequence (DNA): TGTGCTAGTGGTTTGGTACAAACTAGCGGGGGGGCCGTATACAATGAGCAGTTCTTC.

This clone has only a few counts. CDR3 sequence (DNA): TGTGCCAGCAGTCCCTTGAGGGGGGGCCTCTCCGGGGAGCTGTTTTTT. This encodes CASSPLRGGLSGELFF. V is TRBV6-6 and J is TRBJ2-2, with D perhaps matching TRBD2 (7 bases). Looked up from germline, CDR1 is MNHNY and CDR2 is SVGAGI (reference sequence). The CDR3 runs 16 residues. Deletions cut 5 bases from V and 6 bases from J, with 19 bases between.

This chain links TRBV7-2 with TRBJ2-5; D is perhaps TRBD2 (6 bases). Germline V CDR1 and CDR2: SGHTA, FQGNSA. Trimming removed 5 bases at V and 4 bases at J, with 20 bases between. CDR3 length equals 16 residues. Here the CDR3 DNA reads TGTGCCAGCAGCCAGAGTCCTCCCGGGAGCGGAGAGACCCAGTACTTC. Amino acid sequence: CASSQSPPGSGETQYF.

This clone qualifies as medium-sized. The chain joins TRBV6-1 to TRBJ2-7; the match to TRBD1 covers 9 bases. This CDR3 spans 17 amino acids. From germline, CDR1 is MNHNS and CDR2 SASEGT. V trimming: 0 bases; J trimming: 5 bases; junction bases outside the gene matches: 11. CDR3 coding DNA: TGTGCCAGCAGTGAAGCTCCTGGGACAGGGCATAGAAACGAGCAGTACTTC. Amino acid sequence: CASSEAPGTGHRNEQYF.

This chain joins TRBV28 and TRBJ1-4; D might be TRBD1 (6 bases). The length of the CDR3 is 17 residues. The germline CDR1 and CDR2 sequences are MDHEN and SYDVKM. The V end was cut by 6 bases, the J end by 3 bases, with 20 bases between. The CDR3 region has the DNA TGTGCCAGCAGCCCAACCGGTGGGGGCGGTGCTAATGAAAAACTGTTTTTT. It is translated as CASSPTGGGGANEKLFF.

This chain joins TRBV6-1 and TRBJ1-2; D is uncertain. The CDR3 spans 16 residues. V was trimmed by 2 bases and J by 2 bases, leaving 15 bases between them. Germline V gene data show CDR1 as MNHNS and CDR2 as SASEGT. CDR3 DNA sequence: TGTGCCAGCAGTGAATGGGTAGCGGCGGACAACTATGGCTACACCTTC. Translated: CASSEWVAADNYGYTF.

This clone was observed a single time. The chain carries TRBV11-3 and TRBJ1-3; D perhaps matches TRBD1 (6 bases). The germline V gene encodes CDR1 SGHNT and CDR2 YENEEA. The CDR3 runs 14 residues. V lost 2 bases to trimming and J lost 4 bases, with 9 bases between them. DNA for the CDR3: TGTGCCAGCAGCTTAACAGGGATGGGAAACACCATATATTTT. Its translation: CASSLTGMGNTIYF.

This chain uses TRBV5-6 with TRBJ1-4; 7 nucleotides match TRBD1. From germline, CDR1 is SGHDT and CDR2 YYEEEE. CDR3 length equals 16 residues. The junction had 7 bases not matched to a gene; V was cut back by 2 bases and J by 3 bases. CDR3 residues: CASSFAPGQPNEKLFF. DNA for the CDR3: TGTGCCAGCAGCTTTGCACCGGGACAGCCTAATGAAAAACTGTTTTTT.

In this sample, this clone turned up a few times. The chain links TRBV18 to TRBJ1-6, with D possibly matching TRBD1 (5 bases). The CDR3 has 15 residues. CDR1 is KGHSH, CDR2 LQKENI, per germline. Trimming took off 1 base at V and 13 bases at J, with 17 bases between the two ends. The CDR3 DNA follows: TGTGCCAGCTCACCACTGGCTCAGGGTCGGGAGCCCCTCCACTTT. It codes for CASSPLAQGREPLHF. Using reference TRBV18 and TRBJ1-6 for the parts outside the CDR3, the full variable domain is NAGVMQNPRHLVRRRGQEARLRCSPMKGHSHVYWYRQLPEEGLKFMVYLQKENIIDESGMPKERFSAEFPKEGPSILRIQQVVRGDSAAYFCASSPLAQGREPLHFGNGTRLTVT.

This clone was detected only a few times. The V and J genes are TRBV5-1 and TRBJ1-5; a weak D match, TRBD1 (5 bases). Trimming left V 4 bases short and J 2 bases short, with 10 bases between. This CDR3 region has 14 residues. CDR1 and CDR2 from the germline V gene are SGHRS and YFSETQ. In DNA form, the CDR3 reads TGCGCCAGCAGCCCGGGGGGTGGCAATCAGCCCCAGCATTTT. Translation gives CASSPGGGNQPQHF.

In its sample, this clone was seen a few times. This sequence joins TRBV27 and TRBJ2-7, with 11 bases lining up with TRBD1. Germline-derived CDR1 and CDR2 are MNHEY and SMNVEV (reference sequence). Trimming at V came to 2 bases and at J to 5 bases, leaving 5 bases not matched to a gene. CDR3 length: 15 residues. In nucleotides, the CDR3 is TGTGCCAGCAGTTTAAGGACAGGGGGCGTGCACGAGCAGTACTTC. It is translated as CASSLRTGGVHEQYF.